This T cell receptor (beta chain) was recorded in a study of blood T cell repertoires in COVID-19. Libraries were prepared by immunoSEQ multiplex PCR; TCRdb keeps only in-frame clonotypes and omits some of them. This sample carries 300,000 to 400,000 clones, 88% of them seen once, and the ten largest clones take around 0.91%. Trimming took 3 bases from V and 0 from J; bases not matched to a gene: 5. Looked up from germline, CDR1 is PRHDT and CDR2 is FYEKMQ (reference sequence). This CDR3 spans 15 amino acids. Cohorts were determined from participant-reported clinical history. The TCR comes from a woman in her twenties or thirties with acute COVID-19. The sample consisted of PBMCs or T cells enriched from blood (not recorded which). The chain couples TRBV13 to TRBJ2-7, with 7 bases identical to TRBD1. This CDR3 reads CASSFFGQASYEQYF. CDR3 in DNA: TGTGCCAGCAGCTTTTTTGGACAGGCCTCCTACGAGCAGTACTTC.